Described below is a single TCR beta chain sequence and its context. Its antigen remains unidentified. This sample's treatment: roughly ten-day PBMC culture with coronavirus spike peptide pools or control peptides (ViraFEST assay). The V and J ends lost 3 bases and 0 bases respectively, with 13 bases between them. The V gene's germline CDR1 is MGHDK and CDR2 SYGVNS. This CDR3 spans 16 amino acids. This sample was included in a study of vaccination and CD4 T cells after COVID-19. Whole-study findings and limits: For convalescent patients, 304 of the 307 vaccine-specific clones analyzed were classified as spike mono-reactive. The study examined relatively few convalescent patients and included no early post-infection timepoints.

Sequencing of DNA taken from cultured CD4+ T cells relied on the Oncomine TCR Beta short-read assay. TCRdb itself ran the PCR reads through MiXCR, one entry per CDR3 protein. The sample shows over 6,500 distinct CDR3 sequences, 55% to 65% of them seen only once. This TCR derives from a human donor who had recovered from COVID-19. This sequence joins TRBV25-1 and TRBJ2-3; possible D gene TRBD2, 6 bases. Sequences were obtained from CD4+ T cells from blood, cultured in vitro. The CDR3, as DNA: TGTGCCAGCAGTGACCCGGCCGGGACTAGCACAGATACGCAGTATTTT. Translated, it gives CASSDPAGTSTDTQYF. The complete variable domain, with remaining parts taken from reference TRBV25-1 and TRBJ2-3, reads EADIYQTPRYLVIGTGKKITLECSQTMGHDKMYWYQQDPGMELHLIHYSYGVNSTEKGDLSSESTVSRIRTEHFPLTLESARPSHTSQYLCASSDPAGTSTDTQYFGPGTRLTVL.